The 5 T cell receptor beta chains given below trace back to one sample, sequenced in a study of shared clonotypes between healthy human individuals. Profiled with immunoSEQ multiplex PCR; TCRdb holds only in-frame clones, not every one. The sample consists of approximately 2.3 million clones, 85% to 95% of them appearing once. Specimen: naive CD4+ T cells from PBMCs. The subset: CD45RA+ positively selected. These receptors originate from a man aged 18 to 29 in good health. Some clones in this sample may be carry-over from other donors' samples.

The V call is TRBV9, the J call TRBJ2-3; TRBD2 might be the D (5 bases). The CDR3 extends over 15 amino acids. Germline-derived CDR1 and CDR2 are SGDLS and YYNGEE. Between the trimmed V and J ends, which lost 0 bases and 5 bases, there was a span of 13 bases. The CDR3 sequence: CASSVVPTRGDTQYF. The CDR3 bases are TGTGCCAGCAGCGTAGTTCCGACCCGGGGAGATACGCAGTATTTT.

This chain joins TRBV27 and TRBJ2-7; no definite D call. The CDR3 is 11 amino acids. Germline V gene sequence: CDR1 MNHEY, CDR2 SMNVEV (reference sequence). With 8 bases removed from V and 5 bases from J, the gap between germline ends came to 10 bases. Here the CDR3 reads CASVGAHEQYF. DNA of the CDR3: TGTGCCAGCGTGGGCGCACACGAGCAGTACTTC.

The gene calls are TRBV30 and TRBJ2-5, with D perhaps TRBD2 (5 bases). CDR1 is GTSNPN, CDR2 SVGIG, per germline (reference sequence). This CDR3 has 13 residues. The V end was cut by 8 bases, the J end by 3 bases, with 16 bases between. The CDR3 DNA follows: TGTGCCAGAGATCCCGGACTTAAAGAGACCCAGTACTTC. As protein: CARDPGLKETQYF.

The chain recombines TRBV7-3 with TRBJ2-3; D tentatively fits TRBD1 or TRBD2 (6 bases each). The CDR3 consists of 15 residues. V gave up 5 bases and J gave up 3 bases, with 15 bases separating them. The V gene's germline CDR1 is SGHTA and CDR2 FQGTGA. The CDR3 DNA follows: TGTGCCAGCAGCCTCAAAGGGGGGAGGACAGATACGCAGTATTTT. Protein product: CASSLKGGRTDTQYF.

The CDR3 bases are TGTGCCAGTACCTTTAACAGGGGGAGTGAAGCTTTCTTT. The encoded protein is CASTFNRGSEAFF. The V and J genes are TRBV19 and TRBJ1-1; TRBD1 aligns across 8 bases. The J segment lost 7 bases and the V segment lost 7 bases, leaving 8 bases of the junction unmatched. This CDR3 spans 13 amino acids. Germline CDR1 reads LNHDA; CDR2 reads SQIVND (reference sequence).